The subject of this entry is one TCR beta chain. Germline V CDR1 and CDR2: LGHNA, YSLEER. Trimming cost V 0 bases and J 4 bases, with 15 bases left between them. The CDR3 is made up of 16 amino acids. This sample is drawn from a study of T cells after yellow fever vaccination. TCRdb re-called the 5' RACE reads through MiXCR, storing one row per CDR3 protein. The data contain just over 300,000 distinct CDR3 sequences, around 4% of them singletons. The V and J genes are TRBV4-3 and TRBJ1-1, with D perhaps TRBD1 (5 bases). Sequenced material: PBMCs, taken on the day of the yellow fever booster vaccination. The TCR sequence derives from a man aged 18 to 35 who received the YFV17D yellow fever vaccine. The CDR3 is CASSQEFSGEATEAFF. Here the CDR3 DNA reads TGCGCCAGCAGCCAAGAGTTTTCGGGGGAGGCCACTGAAGCTTTCTTT.